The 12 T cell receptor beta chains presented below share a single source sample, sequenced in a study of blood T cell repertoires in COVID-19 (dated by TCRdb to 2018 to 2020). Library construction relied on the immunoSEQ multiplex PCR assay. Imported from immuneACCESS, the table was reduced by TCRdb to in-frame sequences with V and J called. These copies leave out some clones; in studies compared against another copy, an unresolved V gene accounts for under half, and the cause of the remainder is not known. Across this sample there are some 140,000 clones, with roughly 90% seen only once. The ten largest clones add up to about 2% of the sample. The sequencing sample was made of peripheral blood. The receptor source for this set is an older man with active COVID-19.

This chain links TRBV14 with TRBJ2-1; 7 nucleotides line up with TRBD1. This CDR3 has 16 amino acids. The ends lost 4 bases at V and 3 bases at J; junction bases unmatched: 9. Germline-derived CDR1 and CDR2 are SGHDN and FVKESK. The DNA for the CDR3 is TGTGCCAGCAGCCCATTCTCGGGACAGAGCTACAATGAGCAGTTCTTC. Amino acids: CASSPFSGQSYNEQFF.

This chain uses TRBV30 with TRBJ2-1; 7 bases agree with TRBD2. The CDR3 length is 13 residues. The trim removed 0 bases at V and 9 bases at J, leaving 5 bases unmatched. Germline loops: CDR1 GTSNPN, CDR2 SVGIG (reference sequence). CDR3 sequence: CAWSVAVAGEQFF. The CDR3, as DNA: TGTGCCTGGAGTGTGGCAGTAGCGGGTGAGCAGTTCTTC.

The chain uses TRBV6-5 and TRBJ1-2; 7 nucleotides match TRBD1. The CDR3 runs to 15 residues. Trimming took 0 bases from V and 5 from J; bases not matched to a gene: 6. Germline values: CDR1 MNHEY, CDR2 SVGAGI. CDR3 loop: CASSYSGQLTYGYTF. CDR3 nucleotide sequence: TGTGCCAGCAGTTACTCGGGACAGCTTACTTATGGCTACACCTTC.

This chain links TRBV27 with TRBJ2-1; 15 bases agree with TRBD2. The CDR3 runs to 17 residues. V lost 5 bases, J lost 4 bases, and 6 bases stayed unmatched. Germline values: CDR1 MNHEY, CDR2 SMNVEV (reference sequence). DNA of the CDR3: TGTGCCAGCAGTCCCGGACTAGCGGGAGGGAGATACAATGAGCAGTTCTTC. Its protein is CASSPGLAGGRYNEQFF.

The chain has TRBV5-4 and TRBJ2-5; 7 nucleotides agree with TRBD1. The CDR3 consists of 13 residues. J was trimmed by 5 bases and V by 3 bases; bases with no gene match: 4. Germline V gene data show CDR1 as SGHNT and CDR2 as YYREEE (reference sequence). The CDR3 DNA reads TGTGCCAGCAGCTCCTTCAGGGGGGAGACCCAGTACTTC. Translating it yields CASSSFRGETQYF.

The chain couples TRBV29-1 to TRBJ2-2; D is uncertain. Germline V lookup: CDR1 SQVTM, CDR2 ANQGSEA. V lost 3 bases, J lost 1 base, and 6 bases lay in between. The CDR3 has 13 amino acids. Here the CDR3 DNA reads TGCAGCGTTGAGAGGCTGAACACCGGGGAGCTGTTTTTT. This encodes CSVERLNTGELFF.

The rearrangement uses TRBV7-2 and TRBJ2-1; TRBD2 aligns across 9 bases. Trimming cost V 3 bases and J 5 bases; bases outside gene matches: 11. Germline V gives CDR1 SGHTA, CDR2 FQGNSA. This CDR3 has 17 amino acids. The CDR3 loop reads CASSLGYGTSINNEQFF. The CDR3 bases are TGTGCCAGCAGCTTGGGTTACGGGACTAGCATTAACAATGAGCAGTTCTTC.

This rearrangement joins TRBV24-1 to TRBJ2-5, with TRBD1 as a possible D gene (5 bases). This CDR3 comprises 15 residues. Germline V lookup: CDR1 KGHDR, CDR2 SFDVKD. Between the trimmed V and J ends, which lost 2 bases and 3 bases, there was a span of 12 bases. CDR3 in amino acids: CATSDSRVVEETQYF. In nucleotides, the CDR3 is TGTGCCACCAGTGATTCCAGGGTAGTCGAAGAGACCCAGTACTTC.

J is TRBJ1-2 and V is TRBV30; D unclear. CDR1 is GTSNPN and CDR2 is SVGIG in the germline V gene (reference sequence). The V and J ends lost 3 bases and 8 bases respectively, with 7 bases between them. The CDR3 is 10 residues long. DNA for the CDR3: TGTGCCTGGAGCCCCCCAGGCTACACCTTC. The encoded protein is CAWSPPGYTF.

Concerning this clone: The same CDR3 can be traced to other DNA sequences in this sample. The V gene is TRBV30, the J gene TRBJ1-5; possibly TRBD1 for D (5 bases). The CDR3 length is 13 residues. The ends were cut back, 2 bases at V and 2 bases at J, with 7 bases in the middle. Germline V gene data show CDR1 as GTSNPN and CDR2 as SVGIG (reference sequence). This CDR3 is CAWSPRGNQPQHF. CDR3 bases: TGTGCCTGGAGTCCCAGGGGCAATCAGCCCCAGCATTTT.

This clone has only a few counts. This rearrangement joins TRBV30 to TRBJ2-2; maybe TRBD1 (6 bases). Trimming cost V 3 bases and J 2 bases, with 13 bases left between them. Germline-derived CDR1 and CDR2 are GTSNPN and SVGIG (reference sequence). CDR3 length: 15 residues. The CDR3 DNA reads TGTGCCTGGAGGGGGGCGGCTTCAAACACCGGGGAGCTGTTTTTT. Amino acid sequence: CAWRGAASNTGELFF.

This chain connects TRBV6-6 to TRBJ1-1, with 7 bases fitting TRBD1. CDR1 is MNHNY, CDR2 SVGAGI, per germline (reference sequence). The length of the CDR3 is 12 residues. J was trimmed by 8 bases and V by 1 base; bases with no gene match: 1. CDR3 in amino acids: CASSYLGQEAFF. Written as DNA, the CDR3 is TGTGCCAGCAGTTACTTGGGACAGGAAGCTTTCTTT.